Following are 14 T cell receptor beta chains from one sample sequenced in a study of blood T cells in healthy people across ages. The second PCR ran roughly 6 to 11 cycles with a sample-barcoded 5' primer and J-beta primers. Via MiXCR, TCRdb re-called the 5' RACE reads, giving one row per CDR3 protein. The sample contains 850,000 to 950,000 distinct CDR3 sequences, 25% to 30% of which appear only once. Source material: blood. The receptors were gathered from a woman aged 80 or over in good health.

This clonotype occurred a few times. The chain recombines TRBV24-1 with TRBJ2-5; perhaps TRBD1 as D (6 bases). The ends were cut back, 2 bases at V and 3 bases at J, with 12 bases in the middle. This CDR3 comprises 15 residues. Germline V gene data show CDR1 as KGHDR and CDR2 as SFDVKD. The DNA of the CDR3 is TGTGCCACCAGTGATTCGGGTCGGACAGAAGAGACCCAGTACTTC. It is translated as CATSDSGRTEETQYF.

The chain couples TRBV7-2 to TRBJ2-7; 9 bases map to TRBD1. V lost 5 bases and J lost 2; bases outside the gene matches: 7. The germline gives CDR1 SGHTA, CDR2 FQGNSA. The CDR3 loop spans 15 amino acids. CDR3 coding DNA: TGTGCCAGCAGCCCCACGGGACAGGGCCCCTACGAGCAGTACTTC. Encoded protein: CASSPTGQGPYEQYF.

The J gene is TRBJ2-2, the V gene TRBV6-2 or TRBV6-3; D remains ambiguous. Trimming took 7 bases from V and 3 from J, leaving 9 bases between them. Looked up from germline, CDR1 is MNHEY and CDR2 is SVGEGT. This CDR3 comprises 13 residues. This CDR3 is CASTPPYTGELFF. The CDR3 DNA follows: TGTGCCAGCACTCCGCCGTACACCGGGGAGCTGTTTTTT.

The sample holds many counts of this clonotype. V is TRBV24-1 and J is TRBJ1-2; 7 bases align to TRBD1. The CDR3 has 15 amino acids. Germline CDR1 KGHDR, CDR2 SFDVKD. Trimming at V came to 5 bases and at J to 7 bases, leaving 12 bases not matched to a gene. The CDR3 DNA reads TGTGCCACCAGTGCGACCGACCGACAGGGTTTTGGCTACACCTTC. It encodes CATSATDRQGFGYTF.

The V gene is TRBV2, the J gene TRBJ2-7; unclear D gene. The germline V and J ends were trimmed by 8 bases and 1 base, with 9 bases remaining between them. CDR1 SNHLY and CDR2 FYNNEI come from the germline V gene. The CDR3 runs 12 residues. The CDR3 nucleotides are TGTGCCAGCGGGGTCAGATCCTACGAGCAGTACTTC. Protein sequence: CASGVRSYEQYF.

This clonotype was observed many times. This chain links TRBV29-1 with TRBJ2-7, with D possibly TRBD2 on 5 matching bases. From germline, CDR1 is SQVTM and CDR2 ANQGSEA. This CDR3 has 13 residues. V was shortened by 4 bases and J by 3 bases, with 13 bases between the two germline ends. CDR3 coding DNA: TGCAGCGTTGGGAAAGGGAGACTCTACGAGCAGTACTTC. Protein sequence: CSVGKGRLYEQYF.

The chain uses TRBV5-1 and TRBJ2-5, with 13 positions matching TRBD2. CDR3 length: 17 residues. Germline CDR1 and CDR2: SGHRS and YFSETQ. The trim removed 3 bases at V and 5 bases at J, leaving 10 bases unmatched. CDR3 in amino acids: CASSYGLAGVMRETQYF. The CDR3 region has the DNA TGCGCCAGCAGCTATGGACTAGCGGGGGTGATGAGGGAGACCCAGTACTTC.

This clonotype was seen a handful of times. This sequence joins TRBV10-3 and TRBJ2-3; 9 bases map to TRBD1. From germline, CDR1 is ENHRY and CDR2 SYGVKD. The CDR3 has 15 residues. With V trimmed by 0 bases and J by 7 bases, 5 bases remained unmatched. The CDR3 loop is CAISESGTGQNTQYF. In DNA, the CDR3 is TGTGCCATCAGTGAGTCAGGGACAGGGCAAAATACGCAGTATTTT.

The CDR3: CASSEGGATNEKLFF. The CDR3 DNA reads as TGTGCCAGCAGTGAAGGGGGAGCGACTAATGAAAAACTGTTTTTT. The V and J genes are TRBV25-1 and TRBJ1-4, with D possibly TRBD1 on 5 matching bases. Per the germline V gene, CDR1 is MGHDK and CDR2 is SYGVNS. The CDR3 has 15 amino acids. V was clipped by 2 bases and J by 2 bases, with 9 bases between them.

This clonotype was counted at least ten times. The CDR3 DNA follows: TGTGCCAGCAGCCAAGATGGGGGGTATTCGGGGGCTTTCTTT. It codes for CASSQDGGYSGAFF. The chain recombines TRBV3-1 with TRBJ1-1; tentatively, D is TRBD1 (5 bases). CDR1 is LGHDT and CDR2 is YNNKEL in the germline V gene (reference sequence). The CDR3 has 14 residues. Trimming removed 0 bases at V and 11 bases at J, with 16 bases between.

The V and J genes are TRBV7-2 and TRBJ1-2; weak D call: TRBD1 (5 bases). With 6 bases removed from V and 3 bases from J, the gap between germline ends came to 11 bases. The germline gives CDR1 SGHTA, CDR2 FQGNSA. This CDR3 has 13 residues. The CDR3 sequence is CASRSGRYYGYTF. In DNA, the CDR3 is TGTGCCAGCAGATCGGGGCGTTACTATGGCTACACCTTC.

This chain uses TRBV6-2 or TRBV6-3 with TRBJ1-1, with 7 bases fitting TRBD1. Germline V gives CDR1 MNHEY, CDR2 SVGEGT. Trimming took 4 bases from V and 10 from J; bases not matched to a gene: 9. This CDR3 has 13 amino acids. The CDR3 nucleotides are TGTGCCAGCAGTTTCGGGACAGCCTTTTTAGCTTTCTTT. Residues: CASSFGTAFLAFF.

The J gene is TRBJ2-7, the V gene TRBV5-6, with unresolved D. In germline, CDR1 is SGHDT, CDR2 YYEEEE. The CDR3 totals 15 residues. V gave up 4 bases and J gave up 4 bases, with 18 bases separating them. CDR3 DNA sequence: TGTGCCAGCAGCGGCGGAACGGACCAAGATTACGAGCAGTACTTC. Residues: CASSGGTDQDYEQYF.

About this clonotype: This could be a read error, since a much larger clone is one nucleotide away. CDR3 DNA sequence: TGTGCCAGCGGAAGGACTAGCGGGGAGGGGGTCAAAACCATTCAGTACTTC. Residues: CASGRTSGEGVKTIQYF. This rearrangement joins TRBV2 to TRBJ2-7; TRBD2 agrees at 12 bases. With the DNA end fitting TRBJ2-4 better, the J assignment may be wrong. The CDR3 is 17 residues long. Germline CDR1 and CDR2: SNHLY and FYNNEI.